One and the same sample provided the 29 T cell receptor beta chains below, sequenced in a study of spatial heterogeneity in lung cancer. Regarding time point: blood at routine non-recurrence follow-up after resection. Material for sequencing was whole RNA from tumor, nontumor lung or frozen PBMC, left unsorted. TCRdb fed the 5' RACE reads into MiXCR, producing one record per CDR3 protein. The data contain roughly 120,000 distinct CDR3 sequences, 9% to 15% of them seen just once; the ten biggest clones take up about 15%. This sample comprised PBMCs, obtained at follow-up. The receptors originated from a male donor with early-stage non-small cell lung cancer.

DNA of the CDR3: TGTGCCAGCAGCTTAGGACTCCGACAGGGACTGTACCAAGAGACCCAGTACTTC. This translates into CASSLGLRQGLYQETQYF. The chain couples TRBV11-2 to TRBJ2-5; a possible D gene is TRBD1 (7 bases). V shed 1 base and J shed 0 bases, with 18 bases lying between them. CDR3 length: 18 residues. Germline V gene lookup returns CDR1 SGHAT and CDR2 FQNNGV.

The rearrangement uses TRBV20-1 and TRBJ1-1; TRBD1 matches 7 bases. CDR1 is DFQATT and CDR2 is SNEGSKA in the germline V gene (reference sequence). The CDR3 has 16 amino acids. J lost 5 bases, V lost 6 bases, and 18 bases had no gene match. The DNA for the CDR3 is TGCAGTGCCACAACCAACAGGGGTGGGGGGCGTACTGAAGCTTTCTTT. Amino acids: CSATTNRGGGRTEAFF.

The genes are TRBV30 and TRBJ1-4, with 10 bases identical to TRBD1. With V trimmed by 7 bases and J by 3 bases, 5 bases remained unmatched. Germline V gene sequence: CDR1 GTSNPN, CDR2 SVGIG (reference sequence). CDR3 length equals 14 residues. CDR3 bases: TGTGCCTTCGACAGGGGGCTATCTAATGAAAAACTGTTTTTT. It translates to CAFDRGLSNEKLFF.

This clonotype has a handful of counts. The DNA for the CDR3 is TGTGCCAGCAGTTTCGCCGGGACTAGCGGTTACTCTGGGGCCAACGTCCTGACTTTC. Amino acids: CASSFAGTSGYSGANVLTF. The chain joins TRBV6-5 to TRBJ2-6; TRBD2 matches 11 bases. V was pared by 4 bases and J by 0 bases, with 8 bases of the junction left unmatched. The CDR3 is 19 amino acids. Germline values: CDR1 MNHEY, CDR2 SVGAGI.

This clonotype occurred many times. The chain is built from TRBV27 and TRBJ1-4, with D perhaps TRBD1 (5 bases). This CDR3 has 14 residues. V lost 7 bases to trimming and J lost 4 bases, with 13 bases between them. CDR1 is MNHEY and CDR2 is SMNVEV in the germline V gene (reference sequence). The CDR3 here is CASNRDGSNEKLFF. DNA for the CDR3: TGTGCCAGCAACCGGGACGGAAGTAATGAAAAACTGTTTTTT.

Only a few counts were recorded for this clonotype. The CDR3 here is CASSSTVFSQYF. The CDR3 nucleotides read TGTGCCAGCAGCTCAACTGTTTTCTCGCAGTATTTT. The rearrangement joins TRBV11-2 to TRBJ2-3; D ambiguous. The CDR3 has 12 amino acids. The V end was cut by 4 bases, the J end by 10 bases, with 12 bases between. Germline lookup yields CDR1 SGHAT and CDR2 FQNNGV.

This clonotype has at least ten counts. V usage is TRBV29-1 and J usage is TRBJ2-3; possibly TRBD1 for D (6 bases). Trimming removed 3 bases at V and 0 bases at J, with 10 bases between. This CDR3 contains 14 residues. The V gene's germline CDR1 is SQVTM and CDR2 ANQGSEA. The CDR3 DNA follows: TGCAGCGTTGAGGACAGTTCTAGCACAGATACGCAGTATTTT. Protein product: CSVEDSSSTDTQYF.

This clonotype was observed a handful of times. The rearrangement uses TRBV15 and TRBJ2-4; the D is unclear. This CDR3 region has 16 residues. Germline V gives CDR1 LNHNV, CDR2 YYDKDF (reference sequence). V was trimmed by 1 base and J by 0 bases, leaving 10 bases between them. The CDR3 spells CATSRARILAKNIQYF. In DNA, the CDR3 is TGTGCCACCAGCAGAGCTAGAATACTAGCCAAAAACATTCAGTACTTC. The complete variable domain, with remaining parts taken from reference TRBV15 and TRBJ2-4, reads DAMVIQNPRYQVTQFGKPVTLSCSQTLNHNVMYWYQQKSSQAPKLLFHYYDKDFNNEADTPDNFQSRRPNTSFCFLDIRSPGLGDTAMYLCATSRARILAKNIQYFGAGTRLSVL.

In this sample, this clonotype turned up many times. The rearrangement links TRBV11-2 to TRBJ2-7, with D unresolved. The V end was cut by 3 bases, the J end by 1 base, with 10 bases between. In germline, CDR1 is SGHAT, CDR2 FQNNGV. The CDR3 is 14 residues long. CDR3 protein: CASSFSGPSYEQYF. DNA for the CDR3: TGTGCCAGCAGCTTCTCCGGTCCTTCCTACGAGCAGTACTTC.

The chain carries TRBV12-3 or TRBV12-4 and TRBJ2-7, with D hard to call. V dropped 6 bases and J dropped 4 bases, with 13 bases sitting between them. This CDR3 region has 13 residues. As DNA, the CDR3 is TGTGCCAGCAGCCACCCCCCGAGGTACGAGCAGTACTTC. Amino acid sequence: CASSHPPRYEQYF.

This chain connects TRBV29-1 to TRBJ2-5, with a weak D call TRBD2 (6 bases). The CDR3 is 12 amino acids. V lost 6 bases to trimming and J lost 4 bases, with 12 bases between them. CDR1 and CDR2 from the germline V gene are SQVTM and ANQGSEA. Here the CDR3 DNA reads TGCAGCGTGCGTGACGGGGGAGAGACCCAGTACTTC. Protein product: CSVRDGGETQYF.

This clonotype has more than one count but fewer than ten. V gene TRBV25-1 combines with J gene TRBJ1-6; D ambiguous. Germline V gives CDR1 MGHDK, CDR2 SYGVNS. This CDR3 contains 13 residues. V was pared by 1 base and J by 8 bases, with 6 bases between. In DNA form, the CDR3 reads TGTGCCAGCAGTGAATCGTTTGATTCACCCCTCCACTTT. Translating it yields CASSESFDSPLHF.

The chain recombines TRBV5-5 with TRBJ1-1; D remains unclear. Trimming left V 0 bases short and J 0 bases short, with 9 bases between. From germline, CDR1 is SGHKS and CDR2 YYEKEE (reference sequence). The CDR3 contains 15 residues. The CDR3 DNA sequence: TGTGCCAGCAGCTTGGTTGGCAGCATGAACACTGAAGCTTTCTTT. It translates to CASSLVGSMNTEAFF.

The rearrangement joins TRBV7-6 to TRBJ2-7; TRBD1 matches at 8 bases. The V gene's germline CDR1 is SGHVS and CDR2 FNYEAQ. The CDR3 consists of 14 residues. The junction had 6 bases not matched to a gene; V was cut back by 5 bases and J by 3 bases. The CDR3 nucleotides are TGTGCCAGCAGCCCCGGACAGGGCCTCTACGAGCAGTACTTC. Translating it yields CASSPGQGLYEQYF. The variable domain in full, completed from reference TRBV7-6 and TRBJ2-7, reads GAGVSQSPRYKVTKRGQDVALRCDPISGHVSLYWYRQALGQGPEFLTYFNYEAQQDKSGLPNDRFSAERPEGSISTLTIQRTEQRDSAMYRCASSPGQGLYEQYFGPGTRLTVT.

This clonotype was counted ten times or more. This sequence joins TRBV29-1 and TRBJ2-7; 7 nucleotides match TRBD2. V dropped 6 bases and J dropped 6; count of bases not matched to a gene: 5. Germline V gene sequence: CDR1 SQVTM, CDR2 ANQGSEA. The CDR3 runs 11 residues. Here the CDR3 reads CSVGGTSEQYF. CDR3 coding DNA: TGCAGCGTGGGGGGGACCTCCGAGCAGTACTTC.

The rearrangement uses TRBV28 and TRBJ1-6; D not resolved. This CDR3 is built from 12 residues. Trimming shortened V by 4 bases and J by 11 bases, and 9 bases separated the two germline ends. Germline CDR1 and CDR2: MDHEN and SYDVKM. CDR3 amino acids: CASSSNRPPLHF. The CDR3 DNA reads as TGTGCCAGCAGTTCAAATCGGCCACCCCTCCACTTT.

CDR3 sequence: CASSLRPDGKETQYF. As DNA, the CDR3 is TGTGCCAGCAGTTTAAGACCCGACGGGAAAGAGACCCAGTACTTC. The rearrangement links TRBV28 to TRBJ2-5, with TRBD2 as a possible D gene (5 bases). V lost 2 bases to trimming and J lost 3 bases, with 13 bases between them. CDR3 length: 15 amino acids. In germline, CDR1 is MDHEN, CDR2 SYDVKM.

In its sample, this clonotype was seen many times. The chain combines TRBV28 with TRBJ2-3; 8 nucleotides align to TRBD1. Germline-derived CDR1 and CDR2 are MDHEN and SYDVKM. The CDR3 is 15 residues long. V was pared by 3 bases and J by 7 bases, with 9 bases of the junction left unmatched. The CDR3 sequence: CASSLDRARAYTQYF. CDR3 bases: TGTGCCAGCAGTTTGGACAGGGCGCGCGCGTATACGCAGTATTTT.

The chain carries TRBV24-1 and TRBJ1-5; 9 bases fit TRBD1. The V gene end was trimmed by 3 bases and the J gene end by 6 bases; junction bases not matched to a gene: 5. There are 15 residues in the CDR3. Germline V gene lookup returns CDR1 KGHDR and CDR2 SFDVKD. CDR3 sequence (DNA): TGTGCCACCAGTGATCCGGGACAGGGAAGTCAGCCCCAGCATTTT. Amino acid sequence: CATSDPGQGSQPQHF.

This chain connects TRBV7-2 to TRBJ2-7; TRBD1 agrees at 8 bases. Germline loops: CDR1 SGHTA, CDR2 FQGNSA. V trimming: 5 bases; J trimming: 7 bases; junction bases outside the gene matches: 7. The CDR3 length is 13 residues. The DNA of the CDR3 is TGTGCCAGCAGCCCCGGACAGGGATGGGAGCAGTACTTC. It specifies CASSPGQGWEQYF.

This clonotype was seen repeatedly, ten times or more. This chain joins TRBV6-5 and TRBJ1-1; the D is unclear. Trimming removed 2 bases from V and 0 bases from J, with 7 bases in between. Germline CDR1 and CDR2: MNHEY and SVGAGI. The CDR3 runs to 14 residues. This CDR3 reads CASSYGGMNTEAFF. For the CDR3, the DNA is TGTGCCAGCAGTTACGGAGGGATGAACACTGAAGCTTTCTTT.

This clonotype was observed a handful of times. This sequence joins TRBV4-2 and TRBJ2-2; D unresolved. The CDR3 sequence is 14 residues long. V was shortened by 5 bases and J by 3 bases, with 10 bases between the two germline ends. Per the germline V gene, CDR1 is LGHNA and CDR2 is YNFKEQ. CDR3 coding DNA: TGTGCCAGCAGCTCCCAGATAGACACCGGGGAGCTGTTTTTT. This codes for CASSSQIDTGELFF.

This sequence joins TRBV4-3 and TRBJ1-2; 11 nucleotides align to TRBD1. The CDR3 spans 15 residues. CDR1 is LGHNA and CDR2 is YSLEER in the germline V gene. V lost 3 bases to trimming and J lost 3 bases; unmatched junction nucleotides: 3. The CDR3 reads CASSQGQGVDYGYTF. The CDR3 DNA reads TGCGCCAGCAGCCAGGGACAGGGGGTAGACTATGGCTACACCTTC.

This clonotype was observed many times. The V and J genes are TRBV12-3 or TRBV12-4 and TRBJ2-5, with D maybe TRBD1 (5 bases). V was pared by 4 bases and J by 2 bases, with 14 bases between. The CDR3 has 15 residues. In nucleotides, the CDR3 is TGTGCCAGCAGTTACCGACAGAACGTACAAGAGACCCAGTACTTC. Translated: CASSYRQNVQETQYF.

This rearrangement joins TRBV7-2 to TRBJ2-1; unclear D gene. Germline assignment: CDR1 SGHTA and CDR2 FQGNSA. The CDR3 has 14 amino acids. V was clipped by 1 base and J by 4 bases, with 8 bases between them. DNA of the CDR3: TGTGCCAGCAGCTTAGTCCCAGGTTACAATGAGCAGTTCTTC. Protein sequence: CASSLVPGYNEQFF. The entire variable domain, with the rest obtained from reference TRBV7-2 and TRBJ2-1, is as follows: GAGVSQSPSNKVTEKGKDVELRCDPISGHTALYWYRQSLGQGLEFLIYFQGNSAPDKSGLPSDRFSAERTGGSVSTLTIQRTQQEDSAVYLCASSLVPGYNEQFFGPGTRLTVL.

The chain joins TRBV5-8 to TRBJ1-3, with D unresolved. CDR1 SGHTS and CDR2 YDEGEE come from the germline V gene. V lost 2 bases and J lost 8, with 14 bases in between. The CDR3 runs 14 residues. The CDR3 loop is CASSFKLLRDTIYF. CDR3 nucleotide sequence: TGTGCCAGCAGCTTTAAGCTCTTGCGGGACACCATATATTTT. Full variable domain (outside the CDR3, taken from reference TRBV5-8 and TRBJ1-3): EAGVTQSPTHLIKTRGQQATLRCSPISGHTSVYWYQQALGLGLQFLLWYDEGEERNRGNFPPRFSGRQFPNYSSELNVNALELEDSALYLCASSFKLLRDTIYFGEGSWLTVV.

This clonotype showed up many times. This chain links TRBV29-1 with TRBJ1-3; a weak D match, TRBD1 (5 bases). This CDR3 comprises 13 residues. Germline values: CDR1 SQVTM, CDR2 ANQGSEA. V was trimmed by 6 bases and J by 0 bases, leaving 9 bases between them. CDR3 bases: TGCAGCGTCCGGGACGTCTCTGGAAACACCATATATTTT. Encoded protein: CSVRDVSGNTIYF. The variable domain in full, completed from reference TRBV29-1 and TRBJ1-3, reads SAVISQKPSRDICQRGTSLTIQCQVDSQVTMMFWYRQQPGQSLTLIATANQGSEATYESGFVIDKFPISRPNLTFSTLTVSNMSPEDSSIYLCSVRDVSGNTIYFGEGSWLTVV.

The chain is built from TRBV5-1 and TRBJ1-5; 8 bases match TRBD1. The CDR3 runs 15 residues. The germline CDR1 and CDR2 sequences are SGHRS and YFSETQ. V lost 4 bases and J lost 2; bases outside the gene matches: 5. CDR3 sequence (DNA): TGCGCCAGCAGCGTACCGGGACAGGGCAATCAGCCCCAGCATTTT. This gives the protein CASSVPGQGNQPQHF.

The gene calls are TRBV5-1 and TRBJ1-4, with D possibly being TRBD1 (5 bases). This CDR3 is built from 15 residues. CDR1 SGHRS and CDR2 YFSETQ come from the germline V gene. The V end lost 4 bases, the J end lost 5 bases, and 15 bases lay between the germline ends. The CDR3 protein is CASSGGGTVNEKLFF. The DNA for the CDR3 is TGCGCCAGCAGCGGGGGAGGGACGGTAAATGAAAAACTGTTTTTT.